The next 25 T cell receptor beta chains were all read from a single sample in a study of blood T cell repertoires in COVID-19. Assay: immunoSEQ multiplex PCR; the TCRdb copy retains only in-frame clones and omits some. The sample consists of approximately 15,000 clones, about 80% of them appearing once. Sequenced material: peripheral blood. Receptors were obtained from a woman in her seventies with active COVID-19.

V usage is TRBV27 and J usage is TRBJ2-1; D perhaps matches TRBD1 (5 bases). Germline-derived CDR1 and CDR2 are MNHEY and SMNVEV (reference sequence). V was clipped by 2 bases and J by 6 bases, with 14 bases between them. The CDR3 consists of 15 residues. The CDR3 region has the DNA TGTGCCAGCAGTTTACGCTCGACAGCTATCAATGAGCAGTTCTTC. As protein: CASSLRSTAINEQFF.

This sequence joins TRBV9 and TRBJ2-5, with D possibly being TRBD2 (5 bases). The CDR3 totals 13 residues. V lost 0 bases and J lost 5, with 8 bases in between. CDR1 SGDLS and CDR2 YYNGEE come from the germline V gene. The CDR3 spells CASSVAGGETQYF. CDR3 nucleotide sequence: TGTGCCAGCAGCGTAGCCGGCGGGGAGACCCAGTACTTC. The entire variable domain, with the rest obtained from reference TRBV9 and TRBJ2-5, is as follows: DSGVTQTPKHLITATGQRVTLRCSPRSGDLSVYWYQQSLDQGLQFLIQYYNGEERAKGNILERFSAQQFPDLHSELNLSSLELGDSALYFCASSVAGGETQYFGPGTRLLVL.

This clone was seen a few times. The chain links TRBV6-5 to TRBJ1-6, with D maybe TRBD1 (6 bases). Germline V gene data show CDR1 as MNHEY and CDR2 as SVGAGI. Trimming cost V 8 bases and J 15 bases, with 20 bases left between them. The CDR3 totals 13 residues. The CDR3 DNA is TGTGCCAGCTCCAAGACGCTCCCGACAGGCCTCCACTTT. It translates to CASSKTLPTGLHF.

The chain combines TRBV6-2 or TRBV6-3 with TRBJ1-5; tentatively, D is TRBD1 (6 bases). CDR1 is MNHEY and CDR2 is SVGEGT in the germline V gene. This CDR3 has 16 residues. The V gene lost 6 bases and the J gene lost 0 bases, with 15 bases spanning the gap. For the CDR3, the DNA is TGTGCCAGCAGCCGTGGACAGAGCTTTAGCAATCAGCCCCAGCATTTT. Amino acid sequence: CASSRGQSFSNQPQHF.

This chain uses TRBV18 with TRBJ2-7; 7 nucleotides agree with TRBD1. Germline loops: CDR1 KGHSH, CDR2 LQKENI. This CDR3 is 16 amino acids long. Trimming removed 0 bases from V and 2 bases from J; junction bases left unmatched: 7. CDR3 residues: CASSPPLTGAPYEQYF. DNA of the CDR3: TGTGCCAGCTCACCACCCTTAACAGGGGCCCCCTACGAGCAGTACTTC.

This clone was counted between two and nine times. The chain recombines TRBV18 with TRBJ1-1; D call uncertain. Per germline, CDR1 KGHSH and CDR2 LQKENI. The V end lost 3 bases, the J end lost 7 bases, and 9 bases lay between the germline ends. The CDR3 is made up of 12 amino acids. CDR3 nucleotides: TGTGCCAGCTCACCGGTCAGGAATGAAGCTTTCTTT. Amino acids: CASSPVRNEAFF.

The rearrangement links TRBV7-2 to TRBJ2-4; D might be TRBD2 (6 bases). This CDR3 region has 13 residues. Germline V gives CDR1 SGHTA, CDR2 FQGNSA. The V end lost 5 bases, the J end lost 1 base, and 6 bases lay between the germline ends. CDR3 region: CASSGGAKNIQYF. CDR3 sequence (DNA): TGTGCCAGCAGCGGGGGGGCCAAAAACATTCAGTACTTC.

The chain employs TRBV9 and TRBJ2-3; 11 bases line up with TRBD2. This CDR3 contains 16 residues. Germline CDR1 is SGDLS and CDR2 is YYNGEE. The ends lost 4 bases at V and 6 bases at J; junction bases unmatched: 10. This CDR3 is CASSLIAGGPPDTQYF. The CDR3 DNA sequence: TGTGCCAGCAGCCTCATAGCGGGAGGGCCGCCGGATACGCAGTATTTT.

The CDR3 spells CASSQGGGYTIYF. CDR3 nucleotides: TGTGCCAGCAGCCAAGGAGGGGGATACACCATATATTTT. The chain is built from TRBV3-1 (or the pseudogene TRBV3-2) and TRBJ1-3; maybe TRBD1 (6 bases). V was cut by 1 base and J by 8 bases, with 9 bases left in between. This CDR3 has 13 residues. CDR1 and CDR2 from the germline V gene are LGHDT and YNNKEL (reference sequence).

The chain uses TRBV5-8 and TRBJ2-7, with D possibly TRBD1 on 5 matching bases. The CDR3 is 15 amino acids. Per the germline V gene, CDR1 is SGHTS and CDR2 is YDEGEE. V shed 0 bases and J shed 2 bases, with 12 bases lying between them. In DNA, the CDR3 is TGTGCCAGCAGCTTGGGACAGTCAGGGACCTACGAGCAGTACTTC. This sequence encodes CASSLGQSGTYEQYF. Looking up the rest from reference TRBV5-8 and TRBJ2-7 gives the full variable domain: EAGVTQSPTHLIKTRGQQATLRCSPISGHTSVYWYQQALGLGLQFLLWYDEGEERNRGNFPPRFSGRQFPNYSSELNVNALELEDSALYLCASSLGQSGTYEQYFGPGTRLTVT.

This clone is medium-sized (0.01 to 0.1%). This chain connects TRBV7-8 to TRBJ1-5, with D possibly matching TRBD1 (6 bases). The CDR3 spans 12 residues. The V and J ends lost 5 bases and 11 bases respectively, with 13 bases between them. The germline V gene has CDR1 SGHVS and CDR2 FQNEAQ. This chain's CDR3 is CASSLTQGAQHF. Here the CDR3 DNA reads TGTGCCAGCAGCCTAACACAGGGAGCCCAGCATTTT.

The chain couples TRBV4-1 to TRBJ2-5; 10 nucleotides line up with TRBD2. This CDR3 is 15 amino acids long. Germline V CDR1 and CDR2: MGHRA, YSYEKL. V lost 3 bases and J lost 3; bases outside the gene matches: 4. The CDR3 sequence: CASSQAGLAEETQYF. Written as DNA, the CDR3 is TGCGCCAGCAGCCAGGCAGGACTAGCGGAAGAGACCCAGTACTTC.

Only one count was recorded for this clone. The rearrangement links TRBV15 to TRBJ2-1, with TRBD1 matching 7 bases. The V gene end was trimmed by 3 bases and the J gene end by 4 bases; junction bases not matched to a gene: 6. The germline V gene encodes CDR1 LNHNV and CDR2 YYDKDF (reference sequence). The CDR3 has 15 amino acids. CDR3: CATSRTTGPYNEQFF. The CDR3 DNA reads TGTGCCACCAGCAGGACGACAGGGCCATACAATGAGCAGTTCTTC. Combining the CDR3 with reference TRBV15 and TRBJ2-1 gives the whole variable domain DAMVIQNPRYQVTQFGKPVTLSCSQTLNHNVMYWYQQKSSQAPKLLFHYYDKDFNNEADTPDNFQSRRPNTSFCFLDIRSPGLGDTAMYLCATSRTTGPYNEQFFGPGTRLTVL.

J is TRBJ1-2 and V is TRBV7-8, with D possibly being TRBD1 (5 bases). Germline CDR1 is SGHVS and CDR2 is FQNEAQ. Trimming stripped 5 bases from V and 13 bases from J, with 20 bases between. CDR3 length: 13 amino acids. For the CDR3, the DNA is TGTGCCAGCAGCCCTTCGGACCGGGGGGGAGGCACCTTC. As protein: CASSPSDRGGGTF.

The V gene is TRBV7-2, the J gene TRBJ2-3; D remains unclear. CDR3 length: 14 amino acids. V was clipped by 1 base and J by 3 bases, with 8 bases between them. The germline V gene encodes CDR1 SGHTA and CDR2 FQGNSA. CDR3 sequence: CASSLGVETDTQYF. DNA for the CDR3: TGTGCCAGCAGCTTAGGGGTGGAGACAGATACGCAGTATTTT.

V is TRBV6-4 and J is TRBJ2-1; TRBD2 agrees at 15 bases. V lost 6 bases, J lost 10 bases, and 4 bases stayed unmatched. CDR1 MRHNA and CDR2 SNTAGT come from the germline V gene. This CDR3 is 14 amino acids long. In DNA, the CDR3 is TGTGCCAGCAGGACAGGACTAGCGGGAGGGGAGCAGTTCTTC. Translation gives CASRTGLAGGEQFF.

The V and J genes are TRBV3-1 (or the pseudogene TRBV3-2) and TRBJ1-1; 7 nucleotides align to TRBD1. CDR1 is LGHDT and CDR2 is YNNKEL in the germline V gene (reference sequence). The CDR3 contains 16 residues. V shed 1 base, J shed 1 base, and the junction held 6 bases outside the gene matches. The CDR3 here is CASSQVAGQRNTEAFF. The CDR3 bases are TGTGCCAGCAGCCAAGTCGCGGGACAGCGGAACACTGAAGCTTTCTTT.

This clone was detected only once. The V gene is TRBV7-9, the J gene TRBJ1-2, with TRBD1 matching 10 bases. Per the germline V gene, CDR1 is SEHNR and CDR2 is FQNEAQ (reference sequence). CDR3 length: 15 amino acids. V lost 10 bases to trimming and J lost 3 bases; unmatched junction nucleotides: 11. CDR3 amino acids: CATRLTGGADYGYTF. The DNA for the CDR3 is TGTGCCACAAGATTGACAGGGGGCGCCGACTATGGCTACACCTTC.

This CDR3 reads CASRIGAGEEQFF. CDR3 sequence (DNA): TGTGCCAGCAGAATAGGGGCGGGAGAAGAGCAGTTCTTC. The chain recombines TRBV11-2 with TRBJ2-1, with 7 bases fitting TRBD2. CDR3 length: 13 residues. Germline lookup yields CDR1 SGHAT and CDR2 FQNNGV. V lost 6 bases and J lost 10; bases outside the gene matches: 9.

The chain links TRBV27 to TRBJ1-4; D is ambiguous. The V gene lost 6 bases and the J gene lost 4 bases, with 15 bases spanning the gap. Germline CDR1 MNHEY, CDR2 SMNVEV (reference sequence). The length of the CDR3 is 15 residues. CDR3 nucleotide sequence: TGTGCCAGCAGACGTACCTTAGCCCTTAATGAAAAACTGTTTTTT. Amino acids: CASRRTLALNEKLFF.

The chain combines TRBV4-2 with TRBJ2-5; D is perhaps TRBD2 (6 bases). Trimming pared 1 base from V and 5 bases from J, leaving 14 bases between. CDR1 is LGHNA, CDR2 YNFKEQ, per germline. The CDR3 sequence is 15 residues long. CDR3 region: CASSQVGGERETQYF. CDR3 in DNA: TGTGCCAGCAGCCAAGTGGGGGGAGAGCGGGAGACCCAGTACTTC.

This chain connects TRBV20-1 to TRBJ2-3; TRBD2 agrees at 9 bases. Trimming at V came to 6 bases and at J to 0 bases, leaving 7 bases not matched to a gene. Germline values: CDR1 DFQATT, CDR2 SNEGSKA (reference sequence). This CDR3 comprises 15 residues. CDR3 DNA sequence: TGCAGTGCAAGTGTAGCGGGGGCTAGCACAGATACGCAGTATTTT. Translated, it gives CSASVAGASTDTQYF.

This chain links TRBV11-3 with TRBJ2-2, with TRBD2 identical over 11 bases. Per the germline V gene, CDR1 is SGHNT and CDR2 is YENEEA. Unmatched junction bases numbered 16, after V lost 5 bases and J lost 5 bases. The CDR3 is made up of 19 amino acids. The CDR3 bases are TGTGCCAGCAGCCTTGAAATAGCGGGAGGGCCGTCGAGGACCGGGGAGCTGTTTTTT. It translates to CASSLEIAGGPSRTGELFF.

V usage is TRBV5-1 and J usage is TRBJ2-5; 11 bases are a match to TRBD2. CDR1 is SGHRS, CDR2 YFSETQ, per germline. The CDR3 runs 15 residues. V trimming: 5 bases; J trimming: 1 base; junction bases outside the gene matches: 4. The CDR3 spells CASRTGLAVQETQYF. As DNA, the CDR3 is TGCGCCAGCAGAACGGGACTAGCGGTCCAAGAGACCCAGTACTTC.

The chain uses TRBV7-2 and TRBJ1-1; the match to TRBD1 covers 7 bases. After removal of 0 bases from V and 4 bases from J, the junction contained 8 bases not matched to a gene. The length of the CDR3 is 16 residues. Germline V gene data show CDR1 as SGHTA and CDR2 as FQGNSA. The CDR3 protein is CASSLALAGGSTEAFF. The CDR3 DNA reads TGTGCCAGCAGCTTAGCGCTCGCAGGGGGAAGCACTGAAGCTTTCTTT.